Sequencing of this T cell receptor (beta chain) was carried out in a study of blood T cells in healthy people across ages. Broader study findings: Older age coincided with a roughly linear decline in TCR beta diversity per million T cells.

CDR1 and CDR2 (germline): SGHRS, YFSETQ. V lost 0 bases and J 8 bases, leaving 14 bases between the germline ends. This CDR3 contains 15 residues. The authors ran a second PCR of roughly 7 to 11 cycles using a sample-barcoded 5' primer and a J-beta primer mix. Each CDR3 protein gets one entry after TCRdb re-called the 5' RACE reads with MiXCR. In the table there are under 800,000 distinct CDR3 sequences, around 21% of which are singletons. This clonotype was found a few times. Its specificity is not known. The clonotype comes from a man between 65 and 85 years old in good health. The J gene is TRBJ1-4, the V gene TRBV5-1; D remains unclear. The sample taken for sequencing was blood. CDR3 in amino acids: CASSLGVGLSEKLFF. The CDR3 region has the DNA TGCGCCAGCAGCTTGGGTGTAGGGCTTTCGGAAAAACTGTTTTTT.